These 32 T cell receptor beta chains came from one sample sequenced in a study of Graves' ophthalmopathy and Graves' hyperthyroidism listed by TCRdb under 2018. The data were produced on an Illumina HiSeq 2000. TCR beta CDR3 regions were amplified from RNA transcripts for repertoire sequencing. A first-round RT-PCR used HTBI primers with the Qiagen OneStep RT-PCR kit, followed by a second-round multiplex PCR, size selection and purification. TCRdb redid the processing of the public reads, applying fastp at Q25 and MiXCR, and retained in-frame beta chains. Under each unique CDR3 protein, matching rows form one entry showing the most common genes and DNA. Within this sample are about 420,000 distinct CDR3 sequences, with approximately 21% of them counted one time only. Of the sample, under 3.5% is held by the ten largest clones. The specimen sequenced was peripheral blood. Source of these receptors: a woman under 30 with stable Graves' hyperthyroidism. Donor details come from another sample of the same person, matched by shared clones.

This clonotype has ten or more counts. The V call is TRBV12-3 or TRBV12-4, the J call TRBJ2-2, with 12 bases aligning to TRBD2. The CDR3 is 17 residues long. After removal of 2 bases from V and 4 bases from J, the junction contained 5 bases not matched to a gene. CDR3 in DNA: TGTGCCAGCAGTTTAACCCGACTAGCGGGAGTCACCGGGGAGCTGTTTTTT. As protein: CASSLTRLAGVTGELFF.

The genes are TRBV18 and TRBJ2-7; D might be TRBD1 (5 bases). Trimming stripped 2 bases from V and 5 bases from J, with 10 bases between. The CDR3 extends over 13 amino acids. Germline CDR1 and CDR2: KGHSH and LQKENI. CDR3 region: CASSPDSYHEQYF. CDR3 nucleotides: TGTGCCAGCTCACCAGACAGTTACCACGAGCAGTACTTC.

This sequence joins TRBV12-3 or TRBV12-4 and TRBJ1-6, with 10 bases identical to TRBD1. Trimming took 7 bases from V and 8 from J; bases not matched to a gene: 5. The CDR3 has 14 residues. This CDR3 reads CASKVGQGDSPLHF. The CDR3 DNA reads TGTGCCAGCAAAGTCGGACAGGGGGATTCACCCCTCCACTTT.

This clonotype has at least ten counts. This chain connects TRBV5-1 to TRBJ1-1, with D uncertain. V shed 0 bases and J shed 4 bases, with 10 bases lying between them. This CDR3 is 14 amino acids long. The germline V gene has CDR1 SGHRS and CDR2 YFSETQ. CDR3 sequence: CASSLGGTGTEAFF. The CDR3, as DNA: TGCGCCAGCAGCTTGGGGGGAACCGGCACTGAAGCTTTCTTT.

This clonotype was recorded a few times. This chain links TRBV6-1 with TRBJ2-5; 10 nucleotides line up with TRBD1. Trimming took 10 bases from V and 5 from J; bases not matched to a gene: 7. This CDR3 is 13 amino acids long. Germline CDR1 reads MNHNS; CDR2 reads SASEGT. The CDR3 spells CAIRQGAWETQYF. CDR3 coding DNA: TGTGCCATACGACAGGGGGCCTGGGAGACCCAGTACTTC.

As for this clonotype: Just one base apart from a much larger clone, this may be a read error. The chain carries TRBV20-1 and TRBJ1-1; tentatively, D is TRBD1 (5 bases). The germline V gene has CDR1 DFQATT and CDR2 SNEGSKA (reference sequence). This CDR3 contains 10 residues. DNA of the CDR3: TGCAGTGCTGGGGGAGCGACGGCTTGCTTT. It is translated as CSAGGATACF.

This clonotype occurred many times. CDR3 protein: CASSARTGYSNQPQHF. CDR3 sequence (DNA): TGTGCCAGCAGTGCCCGGACAGGCTATAGCAATCAGCCCCAGCATTTT. The chain uses TRBV6-1 and TRBJ1-5; 7 bases map to TRBD1. The J segment lost 0 bases and the V segment lost 4 bases, leaving 6 bases of the junction unmatched. CDR1 and CDR2 from the germline V gene are MNHNS and SASEGT. This CDR3 spans 16 amino acids.

The chain couples TRBV12-3 or TRBV12-4 to TRBJ1-1; D might be TRBD1 (5 bases). V was clipped by 6 bases and J by 8 bases, with 19 bases between them. The CDR3 covers 14 residues. The CDR3 DNA reads as TGTGCCAGCAGCCTCAGGGAGGCCCCCTTAGAAGCTTTCTTT. Protein: CASSLREAPLEAFF.

The table lists this clonotype with a count of one. V is TRBV6-1 and J is TRBJ1-3, with TRBD1 matching 8 bases. Germline CDR1 MNHNS, CDR2 SASEGT. The V gene end was trimmed by 6 bases and the J gene end by 7 bases; junction bases not matched to a gene: 5. The length of the CDR3 is 13 residues. The CDR3 protein is CASRIGQGNTIYF. CDR3 DNA: TGTGCCAGCAGGATCGGACAGGGTAACACCATATATTTT.

This clonotype came up many times. The CDR3 sequence: CACHSQGGNQPQHF. CDR3 bases: TGTGCCTGCCACTCCCAGGGAGGGAATCAGCCCCAGCATTTT. This chain connects TRBV9 to TRBJ1-5; possible D gene TRBD1, 5 bases. The CDR3 runs to 14 residues. The germline V and J ends were trimmed by 10 bases and 4 bases, with 18 bases remaining between them. The germline V gene encodes CDR1 SGDLS and CDR2 YYNGEE.

The sample holds many counts of this clonotype. The rearrangement uses TRBV28 and TRBJ2-7, with D perhaps TRBD2 (7 bases). V lost 8 bases and J lost 7, with 18 bases in between. This CDR3 region has 13 residues. CDR1 and CDR2 from the germline V gene are MDHEN and SYDVKM. The CDR3 is CASSRGGAGEQYF. In DNA form, the CDR3 reads TGTGCCAGCTCGAGAGGGGGGGCTGGAGAGCAGTACTTC.

This clonotype was observed at least ten times. CDR3 bases: TGTGCCAGCAGGGTGGGCGGCTTCCAAGAGACCCAGTACTTC. It encodes CASRVGGFQETQYF. V gene TRBV2 combines with J gene TRBJ2-5; D is ambiguous. V lost 6 bases and J lost 1, with 12 bases in between. Per germline, CDR1 SNHLY and CDR2 FYNNEI. CDR3 length equals 14 residues. The complete variable domain, with remaining parts taken from reference TRBV2 and TRBJ2-5, reads EPEVTQTPSHQVTQMGQEVILRCVPISNHLYFYWYRQILGQKVEFLVSFYNNEISEKSEIFDDQFSVERPDGSNFTLKIRSTKLEDSAMYFCASRVGGFQETQYFGPGTRLLVL.

This clonotype has a count of ten or more. The J gene is TRBJ2-4, the V gene TRBV6-5; 14 positions agree with TRBD2. The CDR3 has 17 residues. J lost 3 bases, V lost 4 bases, and 5 bases had no gene match. From germline, CDR1 is MNHEY and CDR2 SVGAGI. As DNA, the CDR3 is TGTGCCAGCAGTTCCCTTGGACTAGCGGGAGGCAAAAACATTCAGTACTTC. Residues: CASSSLGLAGGKNIQYF.

This clonotype came up many times. The genes are TRBV27 and TRBJ1-1; TRBD1 aligns across 9 bases. Germline lookup yields CDR1 MNHEY and CDR2 SMNVEV (reference sequence). The CDR3 is made up of 15 amino acids. Unmatched junction bases numbered 12, after V lost 4 bases and J lost 9 bases. The DNA for the CDR3 is TGTGCCAGCAGTTCTTCCGGGACAGGGCGGGGGAAAGCTTTCTTT. It translates to CASSSSGTGRGKAFF.

This clonotype has at least ten counts. This chain links TRBV7-3 with TRBJ2-2; TRBD1 might be the D (6 bases). Germline CDR1 and CDR2: SGHTA and FQGTGA. This CDR3 comprises 14 residues. Trimming left V 6 bases short and J 6 bases short, with 14 bases between. The CDR3 nucleotides are TGTGCCAGCAGTATTGCCGCAGGGGCCGGGGAGCTGTTTTTT. Amino acid sequence: CASSIAAGAGELFF.

A few counts support this clonotype. The rearrangement joins TRBV30 to TRBJ1-5; D unresolved. The CDR3 runs 13 residues. Germline V lookup: CDR1 GTSNPN, CDR2 SVGIG (reference sequence). The V end was cut by 2 bases, the J end by 0 bases, with 5 bases between. Here the CDR3 DNA reads TGTGCCTGGAGTTTGGATAGCAATCAGCCCCAGCATTTT. Translating it yields CAWSLDSNQPQHF.

At least ten counts were recorded for this clonotype. J is TRBJ2-7 and V is TRBV6-5, with TRBD1 identical over 8 bases. V trimming: 0 bases; J trimming: 6 bases; junction bases outside the gene matches: 10. Germline V gives CDR1 MNHEY, CDR2 SVGAGI. The CDR3 runs 16 residues. Here the CDR3 reads CASSYSPTGARGEQYF. The CDR3 DNA is TGTGCCAGCAGTTACTCCCCGACAGGGGCTCGGGGCGAGCAGTACTTC.

A remark on this clonotype: Possible read error: a much larger clone is one base away. The gene calls are TRBV3-1 and TRBJ2-7; the D gene could be TRBD1 or TRBD2 (5 bases each). The ends were cut back, 5 bases at V and 2 bases at J, with 19 bases in the middle. Germline V gives CDR1 LGHDT, CDR2 YNNKEL (reference sequence). The CDR3 consists of 16 residues. The CDR3 here is CASSILPGRAAYEQYF. The CDR3 nucleotides are TGTGCCAGCAGCATACTTCCGGGACGGGCCGCCTACGAGCAGTACTTC.

Ten or more counts support this clonotype. J is TRBJ2-2 and V is TRBV6-5; D gene ambiguous. In germline, CDR1 is MNHEY, CDR2 SVGAGI. Trimming cost V 5 bases and J 3 bases, with 7 bases left between them. The CDR3 totals 13 residues. CDR3 residues: CASSNTDTGELFF. CDR3 coding DNA: TGTGCCAGCAGTAATACAGACACCGGGGAGCTGTTTTTT.

This clonotype was seen many times. Sequence at one end of the junction differs from germline and may be a read error. The chain combines TRBV27 with TRBJ2-5; tentatively, D is TRBD2 (6 bases). The CDR3 extends over 13 amino acids. The germline V gene has CDR1 MNHEY and CDR2 SMNVEV (reference sequence). The DNA for the CDR3 is TGTGCCAGCAGTTTGGACTACCAACAGACCCAGTACTTC. Translating it yields CASSLDYQQTQYF.

Turning to this clonotype: A much larger clonotype is one base distant, so this may be a read error. The chain is built from TRBV25-1 and TRBJ2-5; D is perhaps TRBD2 (6 bases). The CDR3 covers 14 residues. The germline V gene has CDR1 MGHDK and CDR2 SYGVNS. In nucleotides, the CDR3 is TGTGCCAGCAGCAAAAATTTGGAGGGAAAGACCCTGTACTTC. Residues: CASSKNLEGKTLYF.

This clonotype was observed at least ten times. J is TRBJ1-2 and V is TRBV7-2, with D possibly being TRBD1 (6 bases). V lost 5 bases and J lost 3, with 13 bases in between. The length of the CDR3 is 14 residues. Germline V lookup: CDR1 SGHTA, CDR2 FQGNSA. The CDR3 sequence is CASSGFRGDYGYTF. The CDR3 nucleotides are TGTGCCAGCAGCGGATTCAGGGGAGACTATGGCTACACCTTC.

Of note for this clonotype: A single base separates this from a much larger clone, so it may be a read error. The chain joins TRBV3-1 to TRBJ2-7; D remains unclear. The CDR3 is 14 amino acids. V was shortened by 0 bases and J by 1 base, with 7 bases between the two germline ends. From germline, CDR1 is LGHDT and CDR2 YNNKEL (reference sequence). CDR3 sequence: CASSQDSISYEQYF. DNA for the CDR3: TGTGCCAGCAGCCAAGACAGTATATCCTACGAGCAGTACTTC.

This clonotype was seen repeatedly, ten times or more. The chain is built from TRBV11-1 and TRBJ2-2; a possible D gene is TRBD2 (5 bases). Trimming stripped 5 bases from V and 7 bases from J, with 17 bases between. Per the germline V gene, CDR1 is SGHAT and CDR2 is FQDESV (reference sequence). The CDR3 contains 15 residues. CDR3 region: CASSTNPRRIGELFF. CDR3 DNA: TGTGCCAGCAGCACCAACCCGCGGAGGATCGGGGAGCTGTTTTTT.

This clonotype was recorded many times. The chain recombines TRBV28 with TRBJ1-2; 9 bases match TRBD1. The germline V gene encodes CDR1 MDHEN and CDR2 SYDVKM. The CDR3 is made up of 13 amino acids. The V segment lost 3 bases and the J segment 8 bases; nucleotides outside the gene matches: 4. CDR3 residues: CASSFGTGLGYTF. CDR3 bases: TGTGCCAGCAGTTTCGGGACAGGGCTAGGCTACACCTTC.

The chain combines TRBV2 with TRBJ1-1; D uncertain. With 4 bases removed from V and 8 bases from J, the gap between germline ends came to 5 bases. The germline CDR1 and CDR2 sequences are SNHLY and FYNNEI. The CDR3 consists of 10 residues. CDR3 nucleotide sequence: TGTGCCAGCAGTGCCCCAGAAGCTTTCTTT. Translated, it gives CASSAPEAFF.

This clonotype was recorded at least ten times. The CDR3 here is CSASTQGPFAEAFF. The CDR3 region has the DNA TGCAGTGCTAGTACCCAGGGGCCGTTCGCTGAAGCTTTCTTT. The chain combines TRBV20-1 with TRBJ1-1; perhaps TRBD1 as D (6 bases). CDR3 length: 14 residues. Germline V gives CDR1 DFQATT, CDR2 SNEGSKA (reference sequence). Trimming took 3 bases from V and 6 from J, leaving 17 bases between them.

Worth noting for this clonotype: As the CDR3 is not closed by the conserved phenylalanine or tryptophan, this likely results from a read error. V gene TRBV18 combines with J gene TRBJ1-1; D perhaps matches TRBD1 (6 bases). V was cut by 4 bases and J by 1 base, with 13 bases left in between. The germline gives CDR1 KGHSH, CDR2 LQKENI. The CDR3 contains 15 residues. Here the CDR3 reads CASSRKDSWNTEAFV. Written as DNA, the CDR3 is TGTGCCAGCTCACGGAAGGACAGTTGGAACACTGAAGCTTTCGTT.

In its sample, this clonotype was seen many times. The chain has TRBV7-9 and TRBJ1-6; D remains unclear. Looked up from germline, CDR1 is SEHNR and CDR2 is FQNEAQ (reference sequence). This CDR3 region has 14 residues. V shed 7 bases and J shed 7 bases, with 14 bases lying between them. DNA for the CDR3: TGTGCCAGCAACCCTGACTTGCTGAATTCACCCCTCCACTTT. Its translation is CASNPDLLNSPLHF. The full variable domain, its missing parts supplied by reference TRBV7-9 and TRBJ1-6, is DTGVSQNPRHKITKRGQNVTFRCDPISEHNRLYWYRQTLGQGPEFLTYFQNEAQLEKSRLLSDRFSAERPKGSFSTLEIQRTEQGDSAMYLCASNPDLLNSPLHFGNGTRLTVT.

At least ten counts were recorded for this clonotype. This sequence joins TRBV19 and TRBJ2-7; TRBD2 is a possible D gene (5 bases). This CDR3 has 14 residues. Per the germline V gene, CDR1 is LNHDA and CDR2 is SQIVND (reference sequence). V dropped 4 bases and J dropped 2 bases, with 12 bases sitting between them. CDR3 protein: CASSKRTAAYEQYF. The CDR3 region has the DNA TGTGCCAGTAGTAAGCGGACTGCTGCCTACGAGCAGTACTTC.

With respect to this clonotype: A read error may be the cause here, since a much bigger clone is one base away. V gene TRBV20-1 combines with J gene TRBJ2-5; TRBD2 aligns across 13 bases. Germline lookup yields CDR1 DFQATT and CDR2 SNEGSKA (reference sequence). The CDR3 contains 13 residues. The V segment lost 6 bases and the J segment 3 bases; nucleotides outside the gene matches: 1. This chain's CDR3 is CSAGTSGKETQYF. In DNA, the CDR3 is TGCAGTGCCGGGACTAGCGGGAAAGAGACCCAGTACTTC.

In this sample, this clonotype turned up many times. The chain uses TRBV10-3 and TRBJ2-2; possible D gene TRBD2, 5 bases. This CDR3 comprises 17 residues. Trimming cost V 0 bases and J 1 base, with 12 bases left between them. Germline V gene data show CDR1 as ENHRY and CDR2 as SYGVKD. The CDR3: CAISESGIGLNTGELFF. The CDR3, as DNA: TGTGCCATCAGTGAGTCGGGTATCGGACTGAACACCGGGGAGCTGTTTTTT.